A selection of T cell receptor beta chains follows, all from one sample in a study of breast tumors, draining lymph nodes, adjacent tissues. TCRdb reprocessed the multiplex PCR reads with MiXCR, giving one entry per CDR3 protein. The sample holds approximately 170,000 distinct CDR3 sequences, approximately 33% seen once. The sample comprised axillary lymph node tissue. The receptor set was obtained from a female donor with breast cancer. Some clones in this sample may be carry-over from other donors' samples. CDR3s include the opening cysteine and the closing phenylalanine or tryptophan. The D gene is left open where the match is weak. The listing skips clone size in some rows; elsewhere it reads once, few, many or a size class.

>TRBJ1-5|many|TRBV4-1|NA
CASSQARGGQPQHF
TGCGCCAGCAGCCAAGCGAGGGGTGGTCAGCCCCAGCATTTT
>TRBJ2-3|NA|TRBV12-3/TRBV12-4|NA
CASSCTGNPGADTQYF
TGTGCCAGCAGTTGCACCGGGAACCCGGGGGCAGATACGCAGTATTTT
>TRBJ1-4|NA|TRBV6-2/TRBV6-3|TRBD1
CASSPALITGGKGEKLFF
TGTGCCAGCAGTCCCGCCCTTATAACAGGGGGCAAAGGAGAAAAACTGTTTTTT
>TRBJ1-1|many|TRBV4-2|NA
CASSQDSTPNTEAFF
TGTGCCAGCAGCCAAGATTCGACCCCGAACACTGAAGCTTTCTTT
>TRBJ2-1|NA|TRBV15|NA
CATSPREGSEQFF
TGTGCCACCAGCCCGCGAGAGGGGTCGGAGCAGTTCTTC
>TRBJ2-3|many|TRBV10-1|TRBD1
CASYFLDRVCTDTQYF
TGCGCCAGCTACTTCCTTGACAGGGTATGCACAGATACGCAGTATTTT
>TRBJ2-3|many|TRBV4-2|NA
CASSQEAGRADTQYF
TGTGCCAGCAGCCAAGAGGCGGGGCGCGCAGATACGCAGTATTTT
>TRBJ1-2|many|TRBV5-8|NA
CASSYHNKDWYGYTF
TGTGCCAGCAGCTACCATAACAAGGATTGGTATGGCTACACCTTC
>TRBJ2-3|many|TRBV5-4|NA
CASRGPDTQYF
TGTGCCAGCAGGGGCCCAGATACGCAGTATTTT
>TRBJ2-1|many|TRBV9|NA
CASSGLGNEQFF
TGTGCCAGCAGCGGACTGGGTAATGAGCAGTTCTTC
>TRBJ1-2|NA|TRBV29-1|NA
CSAHTGQECGYTF
TGCAGCGCCCACACAGGGCAAGAGTGTGGCTACACCTTC
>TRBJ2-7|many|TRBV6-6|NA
CASSYSGLLGHEQYF
TGTGCCAGCAGTTACTCGGGACTGCTGGGACACGAGCAGTACTTC
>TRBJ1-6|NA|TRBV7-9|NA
CASSLVGELWLHF
TGTGCCAGCAGCCTGGTCGGGGAACTATGGCTACACTTT
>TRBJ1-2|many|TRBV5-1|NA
CASSFGTVDYGYTF
TGCGCCAGCAGCTTTGGGACGGTAGACTATGGCTACACCTTC
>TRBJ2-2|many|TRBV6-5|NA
CASSFRPAGELFF
TGTGCCAGCAGTTTTCGACCGGCCGGGGAGCTGTTTTTT
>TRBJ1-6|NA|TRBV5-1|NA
CASSTGQPNSPLHF
TGCGCCAGCAGCACTGGACAGCCCAATTCCCCCCTCCACTTT
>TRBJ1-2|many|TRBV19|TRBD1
CASIRDRGRGYGYTF
TGTGCCAGTATCCGGGACAGGGGAAGAGGGTATGGCTACACCTTC
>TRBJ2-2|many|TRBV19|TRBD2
CASSLSGGIMTGELFF
TGTGCCAGTAGTTTGTCGGGGGGTATAATGACCGGGGAGCTGTTTTTT
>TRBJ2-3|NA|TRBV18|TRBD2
CASSLRTSGGVTTDTQYF
TGTGCCAGCTCACTTCGGACTAGCGGGGGGGTCACCACAGATACGCAGTATTTT
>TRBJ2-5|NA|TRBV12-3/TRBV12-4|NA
CASSFSEGEELETQYF
TGTGCCAGCAGTTTCTCCGAGGGGGAGGAGTTAGAGACCCAGTACTTC
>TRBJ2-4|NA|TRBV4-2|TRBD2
CASSDRLADAKNIQYF
TGTGCCAGCAGCGATCGACTAGCGGATGCCAAAAACATTCAGTACTTC
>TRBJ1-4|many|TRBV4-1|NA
CASSQPGGANEKLFF
TGCGCCAGCAGCCAACCGGGGGGGGCTAATGAAAAACTGTTTTTT
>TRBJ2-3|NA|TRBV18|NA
CASSPVGGSGAHTDTQYF
TGTGCCAGCTCACCGGTCGGGGGGTCAGGGGCTCACACAGATACGCAGTATTTT
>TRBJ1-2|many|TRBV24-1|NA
CATSESGTYGYTF
TGTGCCACCAGTGAGTCAGGGACCTATGGCTACACCTTC
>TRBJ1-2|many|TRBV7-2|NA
CASSTGLAYGYTF
TGTGCCAGCAGCACAGGGCTGGCTTATGGCTACACCTTC
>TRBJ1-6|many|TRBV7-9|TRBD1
CASSWTGANSPLHF
TGTGCCAGCAGCTGGACAGGGGCCAATTCACCCCTCCACTTT
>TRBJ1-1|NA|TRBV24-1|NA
CASSVAGHTEAFF
TGTGCCAGCAGCGTGGCGGGGCACACTGAAGCTTTCTTT
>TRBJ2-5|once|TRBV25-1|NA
CARDRGARETQYF
TGTGCTAGGGATAGAGGGGCGCGGGAGACCCAGTACTTC
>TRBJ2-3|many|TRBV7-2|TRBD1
CASSLEQGFTDTQYF
TGTGCCAGCAGCTTAGAACAGGGGTTCACAGATACGCAGTATTTT
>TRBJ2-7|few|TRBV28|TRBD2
CASSFGVAGGYEQYF
TGTGCCAGCAGTTTCGGTGTAGCGGGAGGCTACGAGCAGTACTTC
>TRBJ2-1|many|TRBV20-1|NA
CSARKHDSTSYNEQFF
TGCAGTGCTAGAAAACACGACTCCACCTCCTACAATGAGCAGTTCTTC
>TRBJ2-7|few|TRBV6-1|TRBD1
CASSPFLGQGLSYEQYF
TGTGCCAGCAGTCCGTTTCTTGGACAGGGTTTGTCCTACGAGCAGTACTTC
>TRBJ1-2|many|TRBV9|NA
CASSVVGQSSGYTF
TGTGCCAGCAGCGTAGTGGGCCAGTCCTCGGGCTACACCTTC
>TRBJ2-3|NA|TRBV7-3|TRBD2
CASSAPTSGSRITDTQYF
TGTGCCAGCAGCGCTCCCACTAGCGGGAGTAGGATTACAGATACGCAGTATTTT
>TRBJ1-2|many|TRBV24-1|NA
CATSSRDTYGYTF
TGTGCCACCAGTTCGAGGGATACTTATGGCTACACCTTC
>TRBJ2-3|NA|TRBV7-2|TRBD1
CASSTGQGGGTDTQYF
TGTGCCAGCAGCACGGGACAGGGGGGCGGGACAGATACGCAGTATTTT
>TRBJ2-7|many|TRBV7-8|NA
CASSPDGRSYEQYF
TGTGCCAGCAGCCCGGACGGGCGATCCTACGAGCAGTACTTC
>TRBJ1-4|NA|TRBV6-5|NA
CASSPLGGANEKLFF
TGTGCCAGCAGTCCCCTGGGGGGCGCTAATGAAAAACTGTTTTTT
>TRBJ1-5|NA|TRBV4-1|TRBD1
CASSQGAARGADEHF
TGCGCCAGCAGCCAAGGAGCGGCCAGGGGGGCCGACGAGCATTTT